This TCR beta chain is from a study of CD8 T cells in ankylosing spondylitis. The ends were cut back, 0 bases at V and 4 bases at J, with 10 bases in the middle. The CDR3 is made up of 15 amino acids. Germline V gives CDR1 LGHDT, CDR2 YNNKEL (reference sequence). Study results and caveats: A TCR beta motif of several highly homologous variants seemed to mark ankylosing spondylitis blood.

TCRdb re-derived calls from the 5' RACE reads in MiXCR, one entry per CDR3 protein. This table holds 250,000 or so distinct CDR3 sequences, around 11% found once. With regard to this clonotype: Its matching antigen is unknown.

This chain joins TRBV3-1 and TRBJ1-3; D is unresolved. Input material: blood, either unsorted or a sorted T cell fraction (not recorded which). The TCR was taken from a male donor with ankylosing spondylitis or in good health (not recorded which). CDR3 amino acids: CASSQESGIGNTIYF. CDR3 bases: TGTGCCAGCAGCCAAGAATCGGGGATCGGAAACACCATATATTTT. Looking up the rest from reference TRBV3-1 and TRBJ1-3 gives the full variable domain: DTAVSQTPKYLVTQMGNDKSIKCEQNLGHDTMYWYKQDSKKFLKIMFSYNNKELIINETVPNRFSPKSPDKAHLNLHINSLELGDSAVYFCASSQESGIGNTIYFGEGSWLTVV.